Listed here are 18 T cell receptor beta chains from one sample, sequenced in a study of blood T cells in healthy people across ages. A second about 7 to 11 cycle PCR used barcoded and J-beta primers. Using its own MiXCR run on the 5' RACE reads, TCRdb lists one record per CDR3 protein. This table holds 1.4 million to 1.5 million distinct CDR3 sequences, around 42% found once. Sequencing was performed on blood. These receptors came from a woman aged 18-29 years in good health.

A few counts support this clonotype. This chain uses TRBV10-3 with TRBJ1-1, with D unclear. Per the germline V gene, CDR1 is ENHRY and CDR2 is SYGVKD. The CDR3 contains 14 residues. The V gene lost 3 bases and the J gene lost 4 bases, with 12 bases spanning the gap. CDR3 loop: CAISEHPPGTEAFF. The CDR3 nucleotides are TGTGCCATCAGTGAACACCCCCCGGGCACTGAAGCTTTCTTT.

CDR3 amino acids: CASSLAQNSYEQYF. CDR3 nucleotide sequence: TGTGCCAGCAGCTTGGCTCAAAACTCCTACGAGCAGTACTTC. The chain is built from TRBV5-5 and TRBJ2-7; D remains unclear. The CDR3 totals 14 residues. Germline V gives CDR1 SGHKS, CDR2 YYEKEE (reference sequence). V shed 0 bases and J shed 0 bases, with 7 bases lying between them. The entire variable domain, with the rest obtained from reference TRBV5-5 and TRBJ2-7, is as follows: DAGVTQSPTHLIKTRGQQVTLRCSPISGHKSVSWYQQVLGQGPQFIFQYYEKEERGRGNFPDRFSARQFPNYSSELNVNALLLGDSALYLCASSLAQNSYEQYFGPGTRLTVT.

This chain uses TRBV12-3 or TRBV12-4 with TRBJ2-5; TRBD2 aligns across 7 bases. The ends lost 8 bases at V and 4 bases at J; junction bases unmatched: 7. This CDR3 has 13 residues. CDR3 DNA: TGTGCCAGCCGGGACTACATAGCAGAGACCCAGTACTTC. Encoded protein: CASRDYIAETQYF.

A few counts support this clonotype. The gene calls are TRBV28 and TRBJ1-4; perhaps TRBD1 as D (5 bases). Germline V CDR1 and CDR2: MDHEN, SYDVKM. The CDR3 consists of 14 residues. Trimming left V 6 bases short and J 10 bases short, with 18 bases between. The CDR3 DNA sequence: TGTGCCAGCAGCCCGCGAGGGGTTGGTGGAAAACTGTTTTTT. It encodes CASSPRGVGGKLFF.

This sequence joins TRBV7-9 and TRBJ1-1, with a tentative D call TRBD1 (6 bases). The length of the CDR3 is 15 residues. With 0 bases removed from V and 6 bases from J, the gap between germline ends came to 14 bases. Germline V gene lookup returns CDR1 SEHNR and CDR2 FQNEAQ (reference sequence). For the CDR3, the DNA is TGTGCCAGCAGCTTAGCGGATTTCAGGGGTTCTGAAGCTTTCTTT. It is translated as CASSLADFRGSEAFF.

The chain recombines TRBV5-1 with TRBJ2-7; a possible D gene is TRBD1 (6 bases). The V end lost 3 bases, the J end lost 2 bases, and 15 bases lay between the germline ends. This CDR3 spans 15 amino acids. Germline-derived CDR1 and CDR2 are SGHRS and YFSETQ. The CDR3 nucleotides are TGCGCCAGCAGCTCCACCCCGGGACAACCCTACGAGCAGTACTTC. Translating it yields CASSSTPGQPYEQYF.

In its sample, this clonotype was seen many times. This chain links TRBV28 with TRBJ2-1, with D possibly being TRBD1 or TRBD2 (6 bases each). Per the germline V gene, CDR1 is MDHEN and CDR2 is SYDVKM. The V and J ends lost 3 bases and 0 bases respectively, with 15 bases between them. CDR3 length equals 17 residues. CDR3 region: CASSFSGAPSSYNEQFF. CDR3 nucleotide sequence: TGTGCCAGCAGTTTCTCGGGGGCGCCATCCTCCTACAATGAGCAGTTCTTC. Filled out from reference TRBV28 and TRBJ2-1, the complete variable domain reads DVKVTQSSRYLVKRTGEKVFLECVQDMDHENMFWYRQDPGLGLRLIYFSYDVKMKEKGDIPEGYSVSREKKERFSLILESASTNQTSMYLCASSFSGAPSSYNEQFFGPGTRLTVL.

The table lists this clonotype with a few counts. V gene TRBV29-1 combines with J gene TRBJ2-5; 12 nucleotides agree with TRBD2. CDR1 SQVTM and CDR2 ANQGSEA come from the germline V gene. This CDR3 region has 15 residues. The J segment lost 1 base and the V segment lost 4 bases, leaving 4 bases of the junction unmatched. This chain's CDR3 is CSVVGLAGPQETQYF. The CDR3 DNA reads as TGCAGCGTTGTAGGACTAGCGGGGCCCCAAGAGACCCAGTACTTC.

The genes are TRBV6-5 and TRBJ2-7; 8 bases are shared with TRBD1. The CDR3 extends over 14 amino acids. Losses at the gene ends were 11 bases for V and 2 bases for J; bases not matched to a gene: 11. Germline-derived CDR1 and CDR2 are MNHEY and SVGAGI. The CDR3 spells CAGVTGVWPYEQYF. In DNA, the CDR3 is TGTGCCGGCGTGACAGGGGTTTGGCCCTACGAGCAGTACTTC.

V is TRBV9 and J is TRBJ2-7; D perhaps matches TRBD2 (5 bases). The CDR3 sequence is 15 residues long. Germline assignment: CDR1 SGDLS and CDR2 YYNGEE. V shed 0 bases and J shed 1 base, with 11 bases lying between them. CDR3 amino acids: CASSVEVSESYEQYF. DNA of the CDR3: TGTGCCAGCAGCGTAGAGGTTAGCGAGTCCTACGAGCAGTACTTC.

The chain couples TRBV4-1 to TRBJ1-1, with a weak D call TRBD1 (5 bases). This CDR3 spans 12 amino acids. Germline CDR1 is MGHRA and CDR2 is YSYEKL. V lost 8 bases and J 7 bases, leaving 14 bases between the germline ends. The DNA for the CDR3 is TGCGCCAGCCAAGCAGCGGGGGATGAAGCTTTCTTT. It yields the protein CASQAAGDEAFF.

The sample holds a few counts of this clonotype. The chain recombines TRBV20-1 with TRBJ2-7; D call uncertain. V shed 3 bases and J shed 0 bases, with 12 bases lying between them. Germline CDR1 DFQATT, CDR2 SNEGSKA (reference sequence). CDR3 length: 14 residues. CDR3 in DNA: TGCAGTGCTAGTTCCAGCGCCTCCTCCTACGAGCAGTACTTC. This codes for CSASSSASSYEQYF.

This clonotype was found a few times. This chain links TRBV10-3 with TRBJ2-1, with TRBD2 matching 8 bases. The CDR3 spans 14 residues. The trim removed 4 bases at V and 10 bases at J, leaving 9 bases unmatched. Germline V CDR1 and CDR2: ENHRY, SYGVKD. The CDR3 coding sequence is TGTGCCATCAGTGCAAAAGCGGGAGAGAGGGAGCAGTTCTTC. This codes for CAISAKAGEREQFF.

About this clonotype: A much larger clone differs from this one at a single base, so this may be a read error. This sequence joins TRBV7-9 and TRBJ1-1; D unresolved. V lost 8 bases, J lost 1 base, and 8 bases lay in between. The CDR3 has 12 residues. Germline V gene lookup returns CDR1 SEHNR and CDR2 FQNEAQ (reference sequence). The CDR3 sequence is CASCSGNTEAFF. The CDR3 coding sequence is TGTGCCAGCTGCTCCGGGAACACTGAAGCTTTCTTT.

The chain joins TRBV20-1 to TRBJ2-3, with TRBD2 matching over 7 bases. This CDR3 is built from 14 residues. V lost 7 bases, J lost 6 bases, and 13 bases stayed unmatched. Germline values: CDR1 DFQATT, CDR2 SNEGSKA (reference sequence). In DNA, the CDR3 is TGCAGTGTGGTCAGCGGGGCCCCCCGCGATACGCAGTATTTT. It specifies CSVVSGAPRDTQYF.

The chain joins TRBV9 to TRBJ1-1; unclear D gene. V dropped 0 bases and J dropped 5 bases, with 11 bases sitting between them. The V gene's germline CDR1 is SGDLS and CDR2 YYNGEE. The CDR3 is 14 amino acids. The CDR3 reads CASSVDPKRTEAFF. The CDR3 coding sequence is TGTGCCAGCAGCGTAGATCCGAAAAGGACTGAAGCTTTCTTT.

This sequence joins TRBV5-1 and TRBJ2-1; 15 nucleotides align to TRBD2. The CDR3 consists of 20 residues. Germline CDR1 is SGHRS and CDR2 is YFSETQ. Unmatched junction bases numbered 13, after V lost 4 bases and J lost 2 bases. CDR3 loop: CASSPGTSGRSTQPYNEQFF. In nucleotides, the CDR3 is TGCGCCAGCAGCCCGGGGACTAGCGGGAGGTCCACCCAGCCCTACAATGAGCAGTTCTTC.

This sequence joins TRBV20-1 and TRBJ1-2; D is uncertain. Trimming stripped 3 bases from V and 4 bases from J, with 9 bases between. The CDR3 has 12 amino acids. Germline CDR1 and CDR2: DFQATT and SNEGSKA (reference sequence). CDR3 region: CSASQGPYGYTF. CDR3 in DNA: TGCAGTGCTAGTCAAGGGCCCTATGGCTACACCTTC.